The rows below give T cell receptor beta chains drawn from one sample of a study of beta chain features in type 1 diabetes. Libraries were prepared by immunoSEQ multiplex PCR; TCRdb keeps only in-frame clonotypes and omits some of them. Here the sample spans fewer than 650,000 clones, less than 20% being singletons. The source material was naive CD4+ T cells from blood. The receptors were sampled from a man younger than 35 in good health. The CDR3 runs from the conserved cysteine through the conserved F or W. A D gene is named only where the DNA matches it firmly. The size of a clone is reported for some rows only, either as once, few or many, or as a class for expanded clones.

- TRBJ2-1 TRBV7-3 few TGTGCCAGCAGCTTAAGCGGGGACAATGAGCAGTTCTTC CASSLSGDNEQFF
TRBD1 TRBJ1-6 TRBV6-5 - TGTGCCAGCAGTTACCGGGACAGGGATAAGTCACCCCTCCACTTT CASSYRDRDKSPLHF
TRBD2 TRBJ2-3 TRBV13 - TGTGCCAGCAGCTTAGAGGGACTAGTCGGCCCAGATACGCAGTATTTT CASSLEGLVGPDTQYF
TRBD1 TRBJ1-6 TRBV6-6 - TGTGCCAGCAGCTTTACCGGACAGGGGAATTCACCCCTCCACTTT CASSFTGQGNSPLHF
- TRBJ2-3 TRBV5-1 few TGCGCCAGCAGCCCCCCCTCTCGGCGGAGCACAGATACGCAGTATTTT CASSPPSRRSTDTQYF
- TRBJ1-3 TRBV2 - TGTGCCAGCAGTGAAGCGGGGAGTGCTGGAAACACCATATATTTT CASSEAGSAGNTIYF
- TRBJ1-2 TRBV25-1 few TGTGCCAGCAGTGATGAAGGGGCAGCCTATGGCTACACCTTC CASSDEGAAYGYTF
- TRBJ2-7 TRBV7-3 few TGTGCCAGCAGCTCTGGCCACGAGCAGTACTTC CASSSGHEQYF
- TRBJ1-1 TRBV6-5 few TGTGCCAGCCGTAACACTGAAGCTTTCTTT CASRNTEAFF
- TRBJ1-2 TRBV9 few TGTGCCAGCAGCGTGCATCTATGGGGTATGGACTATGGCTACACCTTC CASSVHLWGMDYGYTF
- TRBJ1-4 TRBV19 - TGTGCCAGTAGTATAAGTGAAAAACTGTTTTTT CASSISEKLFF
- TRBJ2-3 TRBV9 few TGTGCCAGCACCCCCGGACCTAGCGAGGATACGCAGTATTTT CASTPGPSEDTQYF
- TRBJ2-1 TRBV15 - TGTGCCACCAGCAGAGGTGGCAGTGTCAATGAGCAGTTCTTC CATSRGGSVNEQFF
- TRBJ1-1 TRBV7-3 - TGTGCCAGCAGCTTAGCCAGGAACACTGAAGCTTTCTTT CASSLARNTEAFF
- TRBJ1-4 TRBV15 - TGTGCCACCAGTCCGGGACCGGGGGAAAAACTGTTTTTT CATSPGPGEKLFF
TRBD1 TRBJ1-5 TRBV2 few TGTGCCAGCAGTGGGGGACCCCCGGGACAGGGTCGTCAGCCCCAGCATTTT CASSGGPPGQGRQPQHF
- TRBJ1-2 TRBV18 - TGTGCCAGCTCACCACTTACGGGCAAACTGGGAGGCTACACCTTC CASSPLTGKLGGYTF
- TRBJ2-2 TRBV15 - TGTGCCACCAGCCTTACTCCCATGGAGCTGTTTTTT CATSLTPMELFF
- TRBJ1-1 TRBV9 few TGTGCCAGCAGCGGAACCCCGGAAGGGATGAACACTGAAGCTTTCTTT CASSGTPEGMNTEAFF
TRBD2 TRBJ2-5 TRBV9 - TGTGCCAGCAGGTCAAGCGGGAGTGAGACCCAGTACTTC CASRSSGSETQYF